This TCR beta chain appears in the sequencing data of a study of blood T cell repertoires in COVID-19. Study in general: Acute-phase and convalescent COVID-19 samples originated in the United States, Italy and Spain. PBMCs, B-cell-depleted T cells, or T cells were the source of the cDNA or gDNA that made up the material.

In germline, CDR1 is SNHLY, CDR2 FYNNEI. This CDR3 is 14 amino acids long. V was shortened by 1 base and J by 2 bases, with 6 bases between the two germline ends. Methods used by the authors: The assay estimated nucleated cells by amplifying reference gene primers. Profiled with immunoSEQ multiplex PCR; TCRdb holds only in-frame clones, not every one. For V, J and clone size, that table is used; D and trimming come from the DNA. The sample contains some 62,000 clones, around 80% of which appear only once. The chain couples TRBV2 to TRBJ1-3; D not certain. Sequences were obtained from peripheral blood. This TCR was sampled from a man between 60 and 75 years old with COVID-19, enrolled during active disease. Here the CDR3 DNA reads TGTGCCAGCAGTGAAGTGGGAGCTGGAAACACCATATATTTT. It codes for CASSEVGAGNTIYF.